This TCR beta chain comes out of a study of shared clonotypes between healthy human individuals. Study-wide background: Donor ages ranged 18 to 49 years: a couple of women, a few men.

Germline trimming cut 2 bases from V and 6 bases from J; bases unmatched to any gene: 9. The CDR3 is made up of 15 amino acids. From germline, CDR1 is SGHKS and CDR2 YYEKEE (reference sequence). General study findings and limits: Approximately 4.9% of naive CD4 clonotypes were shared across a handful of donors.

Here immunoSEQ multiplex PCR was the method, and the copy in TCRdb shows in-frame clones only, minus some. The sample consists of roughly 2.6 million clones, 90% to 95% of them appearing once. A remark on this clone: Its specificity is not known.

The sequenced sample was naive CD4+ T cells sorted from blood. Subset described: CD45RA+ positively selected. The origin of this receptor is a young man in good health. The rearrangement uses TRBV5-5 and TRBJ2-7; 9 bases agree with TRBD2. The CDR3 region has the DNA TGTGCCAGCAGCTTTAGGTTAGCGGGAGAAGGCGAGCAGTACTTC. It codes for CASSFRLAGEGEQYF.